This TCR beta chain came from a study of tumor-infiltrating lymphocytes in oesophageal squamous cell carcinoma. In the case of this clonotype: The missing conserved phenylalanine or tryptophan at the end of this CDR3 makes a read error likely. The limits of the CDR3 on the DNA are not certain, so only TCRdb's listed CDR3 is given.

TCRdb re-called the PCR reads through MiXCR, storing one row per CDR3 protein. The sample consists of 15,000 to 25,000 distinct CDR3 sequences, around two fifths of them appearing once. Germline V gene lookup returns CDR1 SGHVS and CDR2 FNYEAQ. The CDR3 comprises 17 residues, both ends counted. The specimen sequenced was esophageal tumor tissue. This chain joins TRBV7-6 and TRBJ2-1; the listed D gene, TRBD2, was not tested against the DNA. The receptor was isolated from a male donor with esophageal squamous cell carcinoma. CDR3: CASSLASGRGSPLHFGN.